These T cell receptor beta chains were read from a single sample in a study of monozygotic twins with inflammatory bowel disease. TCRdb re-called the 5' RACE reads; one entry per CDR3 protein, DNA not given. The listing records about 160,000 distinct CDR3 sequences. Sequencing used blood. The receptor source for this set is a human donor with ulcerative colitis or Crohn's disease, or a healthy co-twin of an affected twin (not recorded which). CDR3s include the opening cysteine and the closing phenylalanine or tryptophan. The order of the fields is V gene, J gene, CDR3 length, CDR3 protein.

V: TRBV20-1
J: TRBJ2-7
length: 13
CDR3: CSARDTRAYEQYF

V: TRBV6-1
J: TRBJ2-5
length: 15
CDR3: CASSATGGGLKTQYF

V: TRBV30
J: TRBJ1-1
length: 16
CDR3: CAWSSSEGQPNTEAFF

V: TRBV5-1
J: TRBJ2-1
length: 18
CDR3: CASSQGLAGAHSYNEQFF

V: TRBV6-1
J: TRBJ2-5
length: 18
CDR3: CASSETLLLAGGLETQYF

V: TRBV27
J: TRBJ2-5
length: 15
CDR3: CASSSWTSGGLSQYF

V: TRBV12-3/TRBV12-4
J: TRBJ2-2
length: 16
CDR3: CASSASGTSYTGELFF

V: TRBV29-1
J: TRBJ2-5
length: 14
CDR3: CSVESGPLWETQYF

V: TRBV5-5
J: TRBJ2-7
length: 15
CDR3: CASTVGGLASYEQYF

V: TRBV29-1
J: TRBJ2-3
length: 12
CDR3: CSSRQGMDTQYF

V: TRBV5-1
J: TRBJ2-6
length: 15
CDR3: CASSQDLSGANVLTF

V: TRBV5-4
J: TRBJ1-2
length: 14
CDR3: CASSSRDSGYGYTF

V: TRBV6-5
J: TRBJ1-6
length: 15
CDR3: CASSYGQGGSAPLHF

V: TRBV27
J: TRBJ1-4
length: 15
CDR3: CASSFRGAGVEKLFF

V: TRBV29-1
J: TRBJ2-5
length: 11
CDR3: CSGRRKETQYF

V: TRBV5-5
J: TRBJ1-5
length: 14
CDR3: CASSTWTGGQPQHF

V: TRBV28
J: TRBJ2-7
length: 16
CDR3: CASTPHGGRESYEQYF

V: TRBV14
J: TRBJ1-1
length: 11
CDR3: CASSQFSEAFF

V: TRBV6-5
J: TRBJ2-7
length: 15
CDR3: CASSYQTGGFYEQYF

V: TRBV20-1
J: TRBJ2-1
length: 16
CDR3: CSARDRAREHYNEQFF

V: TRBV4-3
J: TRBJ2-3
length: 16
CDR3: CASSQEGGRSTDTQYF

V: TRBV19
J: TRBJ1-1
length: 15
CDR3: CASRPLGTGNTEAFF

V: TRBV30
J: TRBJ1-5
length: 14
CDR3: CAWSGGRVNQPQHF

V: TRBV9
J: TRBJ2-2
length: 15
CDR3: CASSTAGTSPGELFF

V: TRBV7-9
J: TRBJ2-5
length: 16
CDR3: CASSFEVLAPGETQYF

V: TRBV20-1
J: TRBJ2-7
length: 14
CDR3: CSSPTVVGSYEQYF

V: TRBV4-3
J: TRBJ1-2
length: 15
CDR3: CASSQEWRQGKGYTF

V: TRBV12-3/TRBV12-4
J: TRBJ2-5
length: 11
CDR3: CASSSPRTQYF

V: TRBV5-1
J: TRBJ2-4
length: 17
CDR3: CASSLELAGRGNGIQYF

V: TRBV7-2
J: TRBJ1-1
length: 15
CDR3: CASSPSTGAGTEAFF

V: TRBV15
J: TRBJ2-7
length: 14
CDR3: CATSGRTGSDEQYF